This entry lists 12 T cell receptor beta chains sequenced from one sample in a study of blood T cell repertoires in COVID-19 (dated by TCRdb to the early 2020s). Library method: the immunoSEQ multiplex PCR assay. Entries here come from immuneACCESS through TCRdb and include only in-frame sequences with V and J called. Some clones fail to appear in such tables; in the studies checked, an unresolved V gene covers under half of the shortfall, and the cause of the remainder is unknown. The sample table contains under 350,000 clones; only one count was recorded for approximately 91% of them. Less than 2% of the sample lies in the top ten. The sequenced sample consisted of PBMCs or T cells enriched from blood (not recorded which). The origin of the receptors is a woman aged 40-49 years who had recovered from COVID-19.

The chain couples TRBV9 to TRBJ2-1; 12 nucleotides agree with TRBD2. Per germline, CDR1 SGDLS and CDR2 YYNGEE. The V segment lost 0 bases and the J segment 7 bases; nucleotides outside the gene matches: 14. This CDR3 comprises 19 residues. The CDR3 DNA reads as TGTGCCAGCAGCGTAGCTCAGGGACTAGCGGGTACGCCGGGAAATGAGCAGTTCTTC. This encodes CASSVAQGLAGTPGNEQFF. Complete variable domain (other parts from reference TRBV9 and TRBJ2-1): DSGVTQTPKHLITATGQRVTLRCSPRSGDLSVYWYQQSLDQGLQFLIQYYNGEERAKGNILERFSAQQFPDLHSELNLSSLELGDSALYFCASSVAQGLAGTPGNEQFFGPGTRLTVL.

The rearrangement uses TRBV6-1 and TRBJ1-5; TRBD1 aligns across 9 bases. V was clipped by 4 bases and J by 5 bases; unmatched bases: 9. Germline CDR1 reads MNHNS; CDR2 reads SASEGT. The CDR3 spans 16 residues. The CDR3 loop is CASSGPGTGSHQPQHF. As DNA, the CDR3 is TGTGCCAGCAGTGGACCCGGGACAGGGTCGCATCAGCCCCAGCATTTT.

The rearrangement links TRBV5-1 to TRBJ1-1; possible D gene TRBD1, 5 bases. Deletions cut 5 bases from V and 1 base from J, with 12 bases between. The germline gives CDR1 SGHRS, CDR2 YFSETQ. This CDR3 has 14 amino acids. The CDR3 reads CASRSTGPNTEAFF. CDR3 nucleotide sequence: TGCGCCAGCAGGAGTACAGGACCGAACACTGAAGCTTTCTTT.

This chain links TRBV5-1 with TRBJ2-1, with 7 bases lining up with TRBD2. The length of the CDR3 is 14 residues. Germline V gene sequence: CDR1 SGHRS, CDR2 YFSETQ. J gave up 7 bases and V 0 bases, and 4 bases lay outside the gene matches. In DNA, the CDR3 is TGCGCCAGCAGCTTGGGGGGGACTACGAATGAGCAGTTCTTC. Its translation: CASSLGGTTNEQFF.

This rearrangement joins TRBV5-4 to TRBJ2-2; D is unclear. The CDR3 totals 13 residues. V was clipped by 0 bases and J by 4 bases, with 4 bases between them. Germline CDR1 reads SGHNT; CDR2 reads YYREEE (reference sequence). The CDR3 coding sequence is TGTGCCAGCAGCTTGGCTCCCACCGGGGAGCTGTTTTTT. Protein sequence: CASSLAPTGELFF.

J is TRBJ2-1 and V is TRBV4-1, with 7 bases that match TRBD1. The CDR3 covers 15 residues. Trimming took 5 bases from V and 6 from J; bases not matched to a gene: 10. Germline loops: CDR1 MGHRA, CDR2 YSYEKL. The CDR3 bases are TGCGCCAGCAGCATGACAGGGAAGATGGGCAATGAGCAGTTCTTC. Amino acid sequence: CASSMTGKMGNEQFF.

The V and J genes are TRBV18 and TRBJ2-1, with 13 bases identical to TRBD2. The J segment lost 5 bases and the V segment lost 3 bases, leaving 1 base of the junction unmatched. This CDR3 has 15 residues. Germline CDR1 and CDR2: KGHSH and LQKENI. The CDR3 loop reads CASSPGLAGDNEQFF. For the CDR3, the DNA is TGTGCCAGCTCACCCGGACTAGCGGGGGACAATGAGCAGTTCTTC.

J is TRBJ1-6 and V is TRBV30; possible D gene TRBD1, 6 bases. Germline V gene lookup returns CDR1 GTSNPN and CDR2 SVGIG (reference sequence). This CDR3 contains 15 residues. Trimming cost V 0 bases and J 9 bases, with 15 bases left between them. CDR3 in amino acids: CAWSVVDSLISPLHF. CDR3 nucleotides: TGTGCCTGGAGTGTCGTGGACAGTTTAATTTCACCCCTCCACTTT. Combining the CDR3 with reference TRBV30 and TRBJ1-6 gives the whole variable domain SQTIHQWPATLVQPVGSPLSLECTVEGTSNPNLYWYRQAAGRGLQLLFYSVGIGQISSEVPQNLSASRPQDRQFILSSKKLLLSDSGFYLCAWSVVDSLISPLHFGNGTRLTVT.

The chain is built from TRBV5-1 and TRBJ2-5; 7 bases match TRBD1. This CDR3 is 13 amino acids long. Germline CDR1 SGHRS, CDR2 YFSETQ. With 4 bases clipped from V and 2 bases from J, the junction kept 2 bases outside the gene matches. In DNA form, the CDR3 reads TGCGCCAGCAGCCAGGGACAGCAAGAGACCCAGTACTTC. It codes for CASSQGQQETQYF.

CDR3 coding DNA: TGTGCCAGCAGCTTAGCGATTCGACAGGCTGAGCAGTTCTTC. This sequence encodes CASSLAIRQAEQFF. The chain uses TRBV7-2 and TRBJ2-1; a weak D match, TRBD1 (6 bases). V was clipped by 0 bases and J by 9 bases, with 12 bases between them. CDR1 is SGHTA and CDR2 is FQGNSA in the germline V gene. The CDR3 covers 14 residues.

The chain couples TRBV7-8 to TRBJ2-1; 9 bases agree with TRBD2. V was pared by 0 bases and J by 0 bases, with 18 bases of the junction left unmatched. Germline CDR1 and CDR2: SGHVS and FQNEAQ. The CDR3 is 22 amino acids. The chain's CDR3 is CASSLARFPGLATQSSYNEQFF. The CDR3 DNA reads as TGTGCCAGCAGCTTAGCGCGATTCCCGGGACTAGCTACTCAGAGCTCCTACAATGAGCAGTTCTTC.

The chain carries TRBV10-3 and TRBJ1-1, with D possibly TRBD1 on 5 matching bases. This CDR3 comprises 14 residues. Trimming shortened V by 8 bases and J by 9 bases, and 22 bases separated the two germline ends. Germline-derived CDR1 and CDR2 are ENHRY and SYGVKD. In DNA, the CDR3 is TGTGCCATCGGGAGGGAAGGGGCCCCGGATAAAGCTTTCTTT. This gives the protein CAIGREGAPDKAFF.